This T cell receptor beta chain is from a study of T cell changes during pregnancy in multiple sclerosis. The protocol was immunoSEQ multiplex PCR, while the TCRdb copy is restricted to in-frame clones and leaves out a portion. The sample has some 61,000 clones; around 90% are singletons. CDR3 size: 15 residues. Deletions cut 4 bases from V and 6 bases from J, with 16 bases between. The sample was peripheral blood, taken in the second trimester of pregnancy. The chain is built from TRBV23-1 and TRBJ1-5; the D is unclear. TRBV23-1 is labeled an ORF, and its function is uncertain. This receptor was taken from a female donor with multiple sclerosis, enrolled in a pregnancy study. The CDR3 DNA sequence: TGCGCCAGCAGTCCCTCCGCGCGGGAGGGTCAGCCCCAGCATTTT. Its protein product is CASSPSAREGQPQHF.